These 19 T cell receptor beta chains were sequenced from one sample in a study of cytomegalovirus exposure and HLA in healthy donors. The PCR made use of 60 Vbeta and 13 Jbeta primers. Using immunoSEQ multiplex PCR, the repertoire was profiled, and TCRdb retains in-frame clones only, with some absent. The sample holds 100,000 to 150,000 clones, over 65% seen once. Sequenced input: PBMCs. The receptors come from a woman in her forties in good health and CMV-seronegative.

About this clone itself: The junction departs from the called germline gene at one end, perhaps through a read error. V and J are TRBV4-1 and TRBJ2-6; a possible D gene is TRBD1 (5 bases). This CDR3 is 16 amino acids long. Germline V gene lookup returns CDR1 MGHRA and CDR2 YSYEKL. CDR3 coding DNA: TGCGCCAGCAGCGCATATGGACCTCCTGGGGCCAACGGCCTGACTTTC. It specifies CASSAYGPPGANGLTF.

Concerning this clone itself: The final CDR3 position lacks the conserved phenylalanine or tryptophan, pointing to a likely read error. The rearrangement links TRBV19 to TRBJ1-5; D gene ambiguous. From germline, CDR1 is LNHDA and CDR2 SQIVND (reference sequence). The CDR3 consists of 15 residues. CDR3 sequence: CASSPQVLPNQPQHC. CDR3 DNA sequence: TGTGCCAGTAGTCCCCAGGTCCTCCCAAATCAACCCCAGCATTGT.

J is TRBJ2-7 and V is TRBV7-8; D may be TRBD2 (6 bases). The CDR3 is made up of 15 amino acids. CDR1 is SGHVS, CDR2 FQNEAQ, per germline. V lost 2 bases to trimming and J lost 5 bases, with 16 bases between them. CDR3 DNA sequence: TGTGCCAGCAGCTTACTCTCTCCGGGAGTGGACGAGCAGTACTTC. Protein sequence: CASSLLSPGVDEQYF. Variable domain in full (rest from reference TRBV7-8 and TRBJ2-7): GAGVSQSPRYKVAKRGQDVALRCDPISGHVSLFWYQQALGQGPEFLTYFQNEAQLDKSGLPSDRFFAERPEGSVSTLKIQRTQQEDSAVYLCASSLLSPGVDEQYFGPGTRLTVT.

The rearrangement uses TRBV28 and TRBJ2-5; 9 bases agree with TRBD1. The CDR3 sequence is 15 residues long. V lost 4 bases and J lost 2; bases outside the gene matches: 5. Germline V CDR1 and CDR2: MDHEN, SYDVKM. The CDR3 sequence is CASSSPGQGQETQYF. The DNA for the CDR3 is TGTGCCAGCAGTTCTCCGGGACAGGGACAAGAGACCCAGTACTTC.

The chain is built from TRBV27 and TRBJ2-7; 8 bases are shared with TRBD2. V was clipped by 3 bases and J by 7 bases; unmatched bases: 5. The CDR3 is made up of 13 amino acids. Per the germline V gene, CDR1 is MNHEY and CDR2 is SMNVEV (reference sequence). The CDR3 region is CASSFSGGWEQYF. In DNA, the CDR3 is TGTGCCAGCAGTTTCTCGGGGGGGTGGGAGCAGTACTTC.

The chain links TRBV11-2 to TRBJ2-7; D might be TRBD2 (5 bases). The CDR3 consists of 14 residues. With 1 base removed from V and 4 bases from J, the gap between germline ends came to 11 bases. The germline CDR1 and CDR2 sequences are SGHAT and FQNNGV. CDR3 sequence (DNA): TGTGCCAGCAGCTTAGTAAGTCCGGGGTACGAGCAGTACTTC. Residues: CASSLVSPGYEQYF.

The rearrangement uses TRBV10-2 and TRBJ1-2; D is unclear. Germline V gives CDR1 WSHSY, CDR2 SAAADI. The V gene lost 3 bases and the J gene lost 4 bases, with 15 bases spanning the gap. The CDR3 runs to 15 residues. The CDR3 DNA reads as TGCGCCAGCAGTGAAGTTGTCGGACTGGGCTATGGCTACACCTTC. Translated, it gives CASSEVVGLGYGYTF.

The V call is TRBV11-2, the J call TRBJ2-5, with a possible D match to TRBD2 (5 bases). Germline V gene sequence: CDR1 SGHAT, CDR2 FQNNGV. There are 13 residues in the CDR3. Trimming took 5 bases from V and 8 from J, leaving 15 bases between them. The CDR3 DNA is TGTGCCAGCAGCCCGCAATCCCCGGGAACCCAGTACTTC. This sequence encodes CASSPQSPGTQYF.

V usage is TRBV28 and J usage is TRBJ1-5, with 7 bases lining up with TRBD1. Germline CDR1 reads MDHEN; CDR2 reads SYDVKM. Germline trimming cut 4 bases from V and 4 bases from J; bases unmatched to any gene: 7. This CDR3 spans 15 amino acids. CDR3 loop: CASSSVGQTNQPQHF. The CDR3 DNA follows: TGTGCCAGCAGTTCCGTGGGACAGACGAATCAGCCCCAGCATTTT.

Concerning this clone: Compared with germline, one end of the junction differs, possibly owing to a read error. V usage is TRBV4-1 and J usage is TRBJ2-5; 7 bases align to TRBD2. CDR3 length equals 15 residues. From germline, CDR1 is MGHRA and CDR2 YSYEKL. CDR3 sequence reads: CASSPGGGRFTARDF. The CDR3 DNA follows: TGCGCCAGCAGCCCCGGCGGGGGAAGGTTCACCGCACGGGACTTC.

J is TRBJ1-1 and V is TRBV6-6; D call uncertain. V was trimmed by 10 bases and J by 1 base, leaving 10 bases between them. Per germline, CDR1 MNHNY and CDR2 SVGAGI (reference sequence). This CDR3 spans 12 amino acids. DNA of the CDR3: TGTGCCACCGGACTCGGGAACACTGAAGCTTTCTTT. It translates to CATGLGNTEAFF.

On this clone itself: One junction end disagrees with the germline gene, perhaps due to a read error. The chain employs TRBV13 and TRBJ1-1; weak D call: TRBD1 (5 bases). Germline V CDR1 and CDR2: PRHDT, FYEKMQ (reference sequence). The CDR3 extends over 13 amino acids. The CDR3: CASSLREDTEAFF. CDR3 sequence (DNA): TGTGCCAGCAGCTTAAGGGAGGACACGGAAGCTTTCTTT.

J is TRBJ1-2 and V is TRBV10-3, with 7 positions matching TRBD1. Germline values: CDR1 ENHRY, CDR2 SYGVKD. V gave up 11 bases and J gave up 4 bases; unmatched junction bases: 10. The CDR3 consists of 13 residues. This CDR3 is CAPRGGQSYGYTF. The CDR3 region has the DNA TGTGCCCCGAGAGGGGGACAGAGCTATGGCTACACCTTC.

This chain connects TRBV28 to TRBJ2-7, with TRBD2 matching 7 bases. The CDR3 is made up of 17 amino acids. The J segment lost 3 bases and the V segment lost 3 bases, leaving 14 bases of the junction unmatched. CDR1 is MDHEN, CDR2 SYDVKM, per germline. The CDR3 spells CASSFPPRRAGLYEQYF. The CDR3 DNA follows: TGTGCCAGCAGTTTCCCCCCCAGAAGAGCGGGGCTCTACGAGCAGTACTTC.

This chain connects TRBV18 to TRBJ2-2; 8 nucleotides agree with TRBD1. V trimming: 3 bases; J trimming: 4 bases; junction bases outside the gene matches: 7. Germline V gives CDR1 KGHSH, CDR2 LQKENI. The CDR3 is 16 amino acids. CDR3 nucleotide sequence: TGTGCCAGCTCACCGGGGACAGGACCAACCACCGGGGAGCTGTTTTTT. This codes for CASSPGTGPTTGELFF.

CDR3 region: CASGRALDEQFF. CDR3 coding DNA: TGTGCCAGCGGGAGGGCCCTTGATGAGCAGTTCTTC. The rearrangement links TRBV27 to TRBJ2-1; 7 bases map to TRBD2. The CDR3 consists of 12 residues. The J segment lost 8 bases and the V segment lost 8 bases, leaving 6 bases of the junction unmatched. Germline V gives CDR1 MNHEY, CDR2 SMNVEV (reference sequence).

The gene calls are TRBV28 and TRBJ2-5, with 9 bases that match TRBD1. The J call is in doubt because the DNA end fits TRBJ2-7 better. The CDR3 contains 15 residues. The V gene's germline CDR1 is MDHEN and CDR2 SYDVKM. CDR3 in DNA: TGTGCCAGCAGCATAGGTGGGACAGGGTCGAACGAGCAGTACTTC. Translation gives CASSIGGTGSNEQYF.

V and J are TRBV10-3 and TRBJ2-3, with 7 bases lining up with TRBD2. The germline gives CDR1 ENHRY, CDR2 SYGVKD. This CDR3 has 14 residues. V lost 10 bases, J lost 1 base, and 8 bases stayed unmatched. The CDR3 nucleotides are TGTGCCAGTTCCCACCGGGAGGGCACAGATACGCAGTATTTT. Translating it yields CASSHREGTDTQYF.

CDR3 residues: CASSPARGSLPLGGYTF. CDR3 nucleotide sequence: TGCGCCAGCAGCCCGGCCAGGGGCAGTCTGCCCCTTGGTGGCTACACCTTC. The chain has TRBV5-1 and TRBJ1-2; possibly TRBD1 for D (6 bases). V was pared by 4 bases and J by 7 bases, with 26 bases between. CDR1 and CDR2 (germline): SGHRS, YFSETQ. The CDR3 length is 17 residues.